These 26 T cell receptor beta chains originate from one sample sequenced in a study of blood T cells in healthy people across ages. Through a sample-barcoded 5' primer and a J-beta primer mix, a second PCR was run for about 6 to 11 cycles. Each CDR3 protein is one row after TCRdb ran MiXCR on the 5' RACE reads. The table has 800,000 or so distinct CDR3 sequences, 20% to 30% seen once. These records were also assigned to another study, of T cells of mothers and their children.

The sample consisted of blood. The receptors were sampled from a boy younger than 18 in good health.

The J gene is TRBJ2-7, the V gene TRBV28; D possibly matches TRBD1 or TRBD2 (5 bases each). This CDR3 spans 17 amino acids. The V gene's germline CDR1 is MDHEN and CDR2 SYDVKM. V was pared by 0 bases and J by 3 bases, with 18 bases between. CDR3 sequence: CASSLCGRYRGDYEQYF. DNA of the CDR3: TGTGCCAGCAGTTTATGCGGAAGGTATAGGGGAGACTACGAGCAGTACTTC.

The chain carries TRBV20-1 and TRBJ1-4, with 9 bases matching TRBD1. J gave up 6 bases and V 5 bases, and 4 bases lay outside the gene matches. The length of the CDR3 is 13 residues. Germline CDR1 and CDR2: DFQATT and SNEGSKA (reference sequence). In nucleotides, the CDR3 is TGCAGTGCTCTGACAGGGGGTCATGAAAAACTGTTTTTT. Translation gives CSALTGGHEKLFF.

This clonotype was found a few times. J is TRBJ2-2 and V is TRBV25-1; the D gene is possibly TRBD2 (7 bases). CDR3 length: 14 residues. Germline CDR1 reads MGHDK; CDR2 reads SYGVNS. The V gene lost 6 bases and the J gene lost 7 bases, with 15 bases spanning the gap. As DNA, the CDR3 is TGTGCCAGCAGCTGGGGGGGGGCAGGCGGGGAGCTGTTTTTT. It yields the protein CASSWGGAGGELFF.

This clonotype was observed a few times. V gene TRBV7-2 combines with J gene TRBJ2-7; D uncertain. V gave up 3 bases and J gave up 5 bases, with 11 bases separating them. Germline V gene lookup returns CDR1 SGHTA and CDR2 FQGNSA. The length of the CDR3 is 13 residues. The CDR3 DNA sequence: TGTGCCAGCAGCTTCCAAGGCGGCAACGAGCAGTACTTC. Translation gives CASSFQGGNEQYF.

The V gene is TRBV29-1, the J gene TRBJ2-1; 10 bases map to TRBD1. The end of the DNA aligns better with TRBJ2-7, so the J call may be wrong. CDR1 is SQVTM, CDR2 ANQGSEA, per germline. The CDR3 sequence is 15 residues long. The CDR3 reads CSVQLGTGVRYEQYF. In DNA, the CDR3 is TGCAGCGTGCAACTCGGGACAGGGGTTCGATACGAGCAGTACTTC.

The chain recombines TRBV29-1 with TRBJ1-2, with no clear D. From germline, CDR1 is SQVTM and CDR2 ANQGSEA. The V end was cut by 4 bases, the J end by 2 bases, with 8 bases between. This CDR3 is built from 12 residues. CDR3 in amino acids: CSVVLENYGYTF. The CDR3 coding sequence is TGCAGCGTTGTCTTGGAAAACTATGGCTACACCTTC. Variable domain in full (rest from reference TRBV29-1 and TRBJ1-2): SAVISQKPSRDICQRGTSLTIQCQVDSQVTMMFWYRQQPGQSLTLIATANQGSEATYESGFVIDKFPISRPNLTFSTLTVSNMSPEDSSIYLCSVVLENYGYTFGSGTRLTVV.

This clonotype was detected only a few times. This chain connects TRBV5-1 to TRBJ1-5, with TRBD1 as a possible D gene (5 bases). The CDR3 is made up of 13 amino acids. Between the trimmed V and J ends, which lost 4 bases and 7 bases, there was a span of 12 bases. CDR1 is SGHRS and CDR2 is YFSETQ in the germline V gene. Here the CDR3 DNA reads TGCGCCAGCAGCCCGGAAGGGGAACAGCCCCAGCATTTT. Encoded protein: CASSPEGEQPQHF.

This clonotype has just a few counts. This chain connects TRBV13 to TRBJ2-7, with D unclear. With 5 bases removed from V and 2 bases from J, the gap between germline ends came to 13 bases. Germline V gene data show CDR1 as PRHDT and CDR2 as FYEKMQ (reference sequence). CDR3 length equals 14 residues. In nucleotides, the CDR3 is TGTGCCAGCAGCGCTCAAATTTCGACCTACGAGCAGTACTTC. Translating it yields CASSAQISTYEQYF.

The CDR3 DNA reads TGTGCCAGCAGTTCGACGGGAGCTAACTATGGCTACACCTTC. Translation: CASSSTGANYGYTF. J is TRBJ1-2 and V is TRBV6-1; D not certain. V dropped 5 bases and J dropped 0 bases, with 10 bases sitting between them. This CDR3 spans 14 amino acids. CDR1 MNHNS and CDR2 SASEGT come from the germline V gene.

The table lists this clonotype with a few counts. The chain links TRBV11-1 to TRBJ2-5; D might be TRBD1 (6 bases). The better agreement between TRBJ2-1 and the DNA end casts doubt on the J call. This CDR3 spans 15 amino acids. CDR1 and CDR2 (germline): SGHAT, FQDESV (reference sequence). CDR3 residues: CASSRVRGVYNEQFF. The CDR3 bases are TGTGCCAGCAGCCGGGTCAGGGGCGTCTACAATGAGCAGTTCTTC.

The rearrangement joins TRBV20-1 to TRBJ2-5; 10 bases are shared with TRBD2. The DNA end favors TRBJ2-1, so the J call may be wrong. CDR3 length: 16 residues. From germline, CDR1 is DFQATT and CDR2 SNEGSKA (reference sequence). The chain's CDR3 is CSARPLAGVVAYEQFF. The CDR3 nucleotides read TGCAGTGCTAGACCCCTAGCGGGAGTTGTCGCATATGAGCAGTTCTTC.

This chain uses TRBV6-2 or TRBV6-3 with TRBJ2-3, with D perhaps TRBD2 (6 bases). V was pared by 6 bases and J by 2 bases, with 15 bases between. There are 15 residues in the CDR3. Germline V lookup: CDR1 MNHEY, CDR2 SVGEGT. In DNA, the CDR3 is TGTGCCAGCAGATTAAGCGGGTGGGACACAGATACGCAGTATTTT. Protein product: CASRLSGWDTDTQYF.

A few counts support this clonotype. The gene calls are TRBV29-1 and TRBJ1-2, with TRBD1 matching over 7 bases. J lost 4 bases, V lost 6 bases, and 20 bases had no gene match. Germline-derived CDR1 and CDR2 are SQVTM and ANQGSEA. This CDR3 region has 17 residues. The CDR3 loop is CSVPIILRTGGSYGYTF. CDR3 sequence (DNA): TGCAGCGTCCCCATCATACTTCGGACAGGCGGTAGCTATGGCTACACCTTC.

CDR3: CASAAYRLAGTDTQYF. The CDR3 DNA reads as TGTGCCAGCGCTGCGTACCGACTAGCGGGAACAGATACGCAGTATTTT. V and J are TRBV6-1 and TRBJ2-3, with 11 bases fitting TRBD2. Germline CDR1 is MNHNS and CDR2 is SASEGT. CDR3 length equals 16 residues. V gave up 8 bases and J gave up 3 bases; unmatched junction bases: 10.

In its sample, this clonotype was seen a few times. This chain links TRBV25-1 with TRBJ1-2; 8 nucleotides line up with TRBD1. From germline, CDR1 is MGHDK and CDR2 SYGVNS. With V trimmed by 8 bases and J by 8 bases, 16 bases remained unmatched. The CDR3 is 15 residues long. The CDR3 nucleotides are TGTGCCAGCGCCGATCCCGGACAGGGAGGTAACGGCTACACCTTC. The encoded protein is CASADPGQGGNGYTF.

This clonotype was picked up a small number of times. The chain employs TRBV5-6 and TRBJ2-1; D not resolved. Germline V gene data show CDR1 as SGHDT and CDR2 as YYEEEE. Between the trimmed V and J ends, which lost 0 bases and 1 base, there was a span of 11 bases. The length of the CDR3 is 16 residues. The CDR3 spells CASSLAGDLSYNEQFF. The CDR3, as DNA: TGTGCCAGCAGCTTGGCGGGTGATTTATCCTACAATGAGCAGTTCTTC.

This clonotype was seen a few times. The chain uses TRBV4-1 and TRBJ2-5, with D unclear. There are 15 residues in the CDR3. Trimming stripped 0 bases from V and 2 bases from J, with 10 bases between. Germline CDR1 is MGHRA and CDR2 is YSYEKL. This chain's CDR3 is CASSQEPAEQETQYF. The DNA for the CDR3 is TGCGCCAGCAGCCAAGAGCCCGCGGAGCAAGAGACCCAGTACTTC.

V is TRBV29-1 and J is TRBJ2-1; no definite D call. The germline V gene encodes CDR1 SQVTM and CDR2 ANQGSEA. V gave up 4 bases and J gave up 2 bases, with 15 bases separating them. The CDR3 loop spans 15 amino acids. CDR3 sequence reads: CSVGVSVGPYNEQFF. The DNA of the CDR3 is TGCAGCGTTGGGGTTTCTGTTGGACCCTACAATGAGCAGTTCTTC.

Only a few counts were recorded for this clonotype. The chain couples TRBV29-1 to TRBJ1-1; tentatively, D is TRBD1 (5 bases). This CDR3 has 14 amino acids. Trimming removed 0 bases at V and 8 bases at J, with 16 bases between. In germline, CDR1 is SQVTM, CDR2 ANQGSEA. CDR3 DNA sequence: TGCAGCGTTGAAGATCCCTTTGGGACGACAGAAGCTTTCTTT. Translating gives CSVEDPFGTTEAFF.

This clonotype appeared a few times. This chain links TRBV12-3 or TRBV12-4 with TRBJ2-7; D perhaps matches TRBD2 (5 bases). The CDR3 has 11 residues. V dropped 6 bases and J dropped 10 bases, with 13 bases sitting between them. The CDR3 region has the DNA TGTGCCAGCAGGCTGCAGAGCGGCCAGTACTTC. It codes for CASRLQSGQYF.

This clonotype has more than one count but fewer than ten. This chain links TRBV6-5 with TRBJ2-7, with TRBD1 as a possible D gene (8 bases). Germline CDR1 is MNHEY and CDR2 is SVGAGI. The CDR3 sequence is 15 residues long. V was shortened by 5 bases and J by 1 base, with 15 bases between the two germline ends. The DNA for the CDR3 is TGTGCCAGCAGTAGGACAGGGAGGGGGTCCTACGAGCAGTACTTC. Translating it yields CASSRTGRGSYEQYF.

The chain combines TRBV7-2 with TRBJ2-1; TRBD2 might be the D (6 bases). V was clipped by 5 bases and J by 0 bases, with 14 bases between them. The CDR3 spans 16 residues. From germline, CDR1 is SGHTA and CDR2 FQGNSA. CDR3: CASSAVGTFSYNEQFF. In DNA form, the CDR3 reads TGTGCCAGCAGCGCAGTAGGGACTTTCTCCTACAATGAGCAGTTCTTC. The variable domain in full, completed from reference TRBV7-2 and TRBJ2-1, reads GAGVSQSPSNKVTEKGKDVELRCDPISGHTALYWYRQSLGQGLEFLIYFQGNSAPDKSGLPSDRFSAERTGGSVSTLTIQRTQQEDSAVYLCASSAVGTFSYNEQFFGPGTRLTVL.

The chain carries TRBV15 and TRBJ1-2, with no clear D. Germline-derived CDR1 and CDR2 are LNHNV and YYDKDF (reference sequence). This CDR3 contains 16 residues. Between the trimmed V and J ends, which lost 0 bases and 4 bases, there was a span of 15 bases. DNA of the CDR3: TGTGCCACCAGCAGAGAACGCGGAGCCTGGGGCTATGGCTACACCTTC. It yields the protein CATSRERGAWGYGYTF.

V gene TRBV6-5 combines with J gene TRBJ1-6; D is perhaps TRBD1 (6 bases). Trimming left V 0 bases short and J 8 bases short, with 11 bases between. CDR3 size: 15 residues. The germline V gene encodes CDR1 MNHEY and CDR2 SVGAGI. The CDR3, as DNA: TGTGCCAGCAGTTACTCTGTACAGGGACATTCACCCCTCCACTTT. Protein sequence: CASSYSVQGHSPLHF.

The genes are TRBV7-2 and TRBJ2-3; D is uncertain. The CDR3 totals 14 residues. Germline lookup yields CDR1 SGHTA and CDR2 FQGNSA. V dropped 5 bases and J dropped 0 bases, with 9 bases sitting between them. The CDR3 protein is CASSPDWSTDTQYF. CDR3 nucleotide sequence: TGTGCCAGCAGCCCCGACTGGAGCACAGATACGCAGTATTTT.

The chain has TRBV6-1 and TRBJ1-2; D is unclear. V lost 0 bases and J 5 bases, leaving 7 bases between the germline ends. The CDR3 is 13 residues long. Germline V gene lookup returns CDR1 MNHNS and CDR2 SASEGT. CDR3 in amino acids: CASSEADGYGYTF. CDR3 nucleotides: TGTGCCAGCAGTGAAGCGGACGGGTATGGCTACACCTTC.